This T cell receptor (beta chain) emerged from a study of regulatory T cells in long-lasting Graves disease. Time point defined: newly diagnosed GD, antithyroid drugs for less than 3 months. The TCR library used RNA extracted from PBMCs. Many counts were recorded for this clonotype. The target antigen is unknown. General study points: It was in persistent disease that TRBV28, TRBJ1-2 and TRBJ2-5 were favored.

Looked up from germline, CDR1 is SNHLY and CDR2 is FYNNEI. The CDR3 has 14 amino acids. V dropped 3 bases and J dropped 2 bases, with 11 bases sitting between them. Libraries of TCR beta came from iRepertoire HTBI primers plus Arm-PCR of CDR3 regions. MiXCR was run by TCRdb on the multiplex PCR reads, yielding one entry per CDR3 protein. In the table there are about half a million distinct CDR3 sequences, about 12% of which are singletons. The data also belong to a second study, concerning T cells in Graves' hyperthyroidism and ophthalmopathy. That paper states: Model output signaled ophthalmopathy a median roughly 6.1 months ahead of onset.

The TCR was taken from a woman aged 25 to 39 with Graves disease. The chain couples TRBV2 to TRBJ2-7; D might be TRBD1 (5 bases). Material: peripheral blood mononuclear cells (PBMCs), obtained at new diagnosis, from a patient treated with antithyroid drugs. The CDR3 loop reads CASSEVLTAYEQYF. In nucleotides, the CDR3 is TGTGCCAGCAGTGAGGTGCTGACAGCCTACGAGCAGTACTTC.